The T cell receptor beta chain under discussion was sequenced for a study of cytomegalovirus exposure and HLA in healthy donors. A multiplex PCR was run with 60 Vbeta primers and 13 Jbeta primers. Libraries were prepared by immunoSEQ multiplex PCR; TCRdb keeps only in-frame clonotypes and omits some of them. The data hold 120,000 or so clones, with around 84% observed a single time. The junction had 5 bases not matched to a gene; V was cut back by 2 bases and J by 0 bases. The CDR3 has 17 residues. Per germline, CDR1 LNHNV and CDR2 YYDKDF (reference sequence). On this clone: Its antigen remains unknown.

Study-wide results and limits: From TCR beta sequences, most subjects' HLA-A and HLA-B alleles were reportedly predicted accurately. A later analysis reportedly found that, within productive TCRs, an Asian-associated ancestry cluster had fewer N-insertions than the mean observed across the approximately 660 donors. Some highly shared sequence variants likely arose as a pipeline artifact. A later analysis showed that HLA-associated TCR beta chains had undergone more clonal expansion than equally common others.

Input material: PBMCs. The source of this sequence is a woman in her thirties or forties in good health and CMV-seronegative. V and J are TRBV15 and TRBJ1-1, with 11 bases lining up with TRBD1. CDR3 sequence: CATSRRDRGMLNTEAFF. The CDR3 nucleotides read TGTGCCACCAGCAGAAGGGACAGGGGGATGTTGAACACTGAAGCTTTCTTT. The full variable domain, rest sourced from reference TRBV15 and TRBJ1-1, is DAMVIQNPRYQVTQFGKPVTLSCSQTLNHNVMYWYQQKSSQAPKLLFHYYDKDFNNEADTPDNFQSRRPNTSFCFLDIRSPGLGDTAMYLCATSRRDRGMLNTEAFFGQGTRLTVV.